The 28 T cell receptor beta chains reported below all come from one sample, sequenced in a study of T cells in Graves' hyperthyroidism and ophthalmopathy. Using RNA transcripts as the source, TCR beta CDR3 regions were amplified. During a first-round RT-PCR of the TCR CDR3, the HTBI primer set was used. TCRdb itself ran the multiplex PCR reads through MiXCR, one entry per CDR3 protein. The table records roughly 350,000 distinct CDR3 sequences, 14% of them present only once. Sequencing input: blood. These receptors all come from a woman aged 25 to 39 with Graves' ophthalmopathy.

This chain joins TRBV19 and TRBJ2-5, with D unresolved. The CDR3 is 16 residues long. CDR1 and CDR2 (germline): LNHDA, SQIVND (reference sequence). V dropped 1 base and J dropped 3 bases, with 15 bases sitting between them. CDR3: CASSIGGRPHEETQYF. As DNA, the CDR3 is TGTGCCAGTAGTATAGGAGGTAGGCCCCACGAAGAGACCCAGTACTTC.

This clonotype has just a few counts. This chain connects TRBV18 to TRBJ1-5; D unresolved. V shed 6 bases and J shed 7 bases, with 13 bases lying between them. The CDR3 is 13 residues long. Germline CDR1 reads KGHSH; CDR2 reads LQKENI. CDR3 protein: CASSSTERQPQHF. In DNA, the CDR3 is TGTGCCAGCTCGTCAACAGAGAGGCAGCCCCAGCATTTT.

This clonotype was recorded a few times. V gene TRBV2 combines with J gene TRBJ2-1; 7 bases are shared with TRBD2. The CDR3 is made up of 13 amino acids. CDR1 is SNHLY and CDR2 is FYNNEI in the germline V gene. J lost 2 bases, V lost 7 bases, and 2 bases had no gene match. The CDR3 loop reads CASIAGAYNEQFF. The CDR3 region has the DNA TGTGCCAGCATCGCGGGGGCCTACAATGAGCAGTTCTTC.

This clonotype was observed at least ten times. V is TRBV12-3 or TRBV12-4 and J is TRBJ1-3; D perhaps matches TRBD1 (5 bases). The CDR3 consists of 14 residues. V lost 3 bases and J lost 11, with 17 bases in between. Here the CDR3 reads CASSFSQGSTSIYF. CDR3 in DNA: TGTGCCAGCAGTTTTAGTCAGGGATCTACGTCCATATATTTT.

This clonotype has ten or more counts. This chain uses TRBV29-1 with TRBJ1-2, with D possibly TRBD1 on 5 matching bases. Germline V gene data show CDR1 as SQVTM and CDR2 as ANQGSEA. CDR3 length: 13 amino acids. In DNA, the CDR3 is TGCACCGGCTCCGACGGGGGGGGGGAAGGCTACACCTTC. It translates to CTGSDGGGEGYTF.

The chain carries TRBV5-8 and TRBJ2-1, with 9 bases aligning to TRBD1. The CDR3 sequence is 20 residues long. V was clipped by 4 bases and J by 8 bases; unmatched bases: 25. Per the germline V gene, CDR1 is SGHTS and CDR2 is YDEGEE. CDR3 protein: CASSLGQGPNHQKRLDEQFF. For the CDR3, the DNA is TGTGCCAGCAGCCTGGGACAGGGACCCAACCACCAAAAAAGACTCGATGAGCAGTTCTTC.

This clonotype was observed many times. For the CDR3, the DNA is TGTGCCAGCAGCTGGACAGGGGGTGAAAAACTGTTTTTT. Amino acids: CASSWTGGEKLFF. The rearrangement uses TRBV11-2 and TRBJ1-4; the match to TRBD1 covers 10 bases. V shed 4 bases and J 7 bases; nucleotides not matched to a gene: 0. The germline gives CDR1 SGHAT, CDR2 FQNNGV. The CDR3 runs 13 residues. Filled out from reference TRBV11-2 and TRBJ1-4, the complete variable domain reads EAGVAQSPRYKIIEKRQSVAFWCNPISGHATLYWYQQILGQGPKLLIQFQNNGVVDDSQLPKDRFSAERLKGVDSTLKIQPAKLEDSAVYLCASSWTGGEKLFFGSGTQLSVL.

Many counts were recorded for this clonotype. The V and J genes are TRBV7-2 and TRBJ1-1; D not certain. The length of the CDR3 is 14 residues. Germline-derived CDR1 and CDR2 are SGHTA and FQGNSA. V was cut by 4 bases and J by 2 bases, with 11 bases left in between. This chain's CDR3 is CASSSTVGNTEAFF. Here the CDR3 DNA reads TGTGCCAGCAGCTCTACGGTTGGCAACACTGAAGCTTTCTTT.

This clonotype was recorded once. The rearrangement joins TRBV6-1 to TRBJ2-4, with TRBD2 matching 13 bases. After removal of 6 bases from V and 10 bases from J, the junction contained 9 bases not matched to a gene. The CDR3 runs 15 residues. Germline assignment: CDR1 MNHNS and CDR2 SASEGT. The CDR3 sequence: CASSLTSGGALIQYF. The CDR3 DNA sequence: TGTGCCAGCAGCCTCACTAGCGGGGGGGCATTGATTCAGTACTTC.

The chain employs TRBV27 and TRBJ1-6; 8 nucleotides align to TRBD1. Germline V CDR1 and CDR2: MNHEY, SMNVEV (reference sequence). The V segment lost 4 bases and the J segment 4 bases; nucleotides outside the gene matches: 3. The CDR3 is 15 residues long. In nucleotides, the CDR3 is TGTGCCAGCAGTTCCCGGACAGGGTATAATTCACCCCTCCACTTT. As protein: CASSSRTGYNSPLHF.

The chain employs TRBV20-1 and TRBJ2-1; D unclear. Trimming left V 2 bases short and J 10 bases short, with 18 bases between. The CDR3 contains 14 residues. In germline, CDR1 is DFQATT, CDR2 SNEGSKA (reference sequence). Here the CDR3 reads CSARKPRTLKEQFF. CDR3 sequence (DNA): TGCAGTGCTAGAAAACCGCGGACGTTAAAAGAGCAGTTCTTC.

This clonotype was recorded at least ten times. J is TRBJ2-1 and V is TRBV11-2, with 10 bases fitting TRBD1. V was clipped by 1 base and J by 1 base; unmatched bases: 4. The germline CDR1 and CDR2 sequences are SGHAT and FQNNGV. This CDR3 region has 17 residues. The CDR3 DNA is TGTGCCAGCAGCTTAGGTGGACAGGGGGTTTCCTACAATGAGCAGTTCTTC. Its translation is CASSLGGQGVSYNEQFF.

This rearrangement joins TRBV19 to TRBJ1-2; D may be TRBD1 (5 bases). The germline V and J ends were trimmed by 6 bases and 4 bases, with 15 bases remaining between them. Germline V gene lookup returns CDR1 LNHDA and CDR2 SQIVND (reference sequence). The CDR3 spans 14 residues. The CDR3 DNA sequence: TGTGCCAGTAGAAAACCGGGACTCTCCTATGGCTACACCTTC. Its translation is CASRKPGLSYGYTF.

This rearrangement joins TRBV25-1 to TRBJ1-4; D unclear. The CDR3 is 14 residues long. The V end lost 0 bases, the J end lost 5 bases, and 7 bases lay between the germline ends. The germline CDR1 and CDR2 sequences are MGHDK and SYGVNS. The CDR3 protein is CASSEYSSNEKLFF. CDR3 nucleotide sequence: TGTGCCAGCAGTGAATACTCCTCCAATGAAAAACTGTTTTTT.

This clonotype showed up many times. CDR3 nucleotides: TGTGCCTGGAAATTCCTCAACGGGGGCTACACCTTC. The encoded protein is CAWKFLNGGYTF. V is TRBV30 and J is TRBJ1-2; D unclear. Trimming removed 4 bases at V and 8 bases at J, with 14 bases between. This CDR3 spans 12 amino acids. Per germline, CDR1 GTSNPN and CDR2 SVGIG (reference sequence).

Comments on this clonotype: A read error may be the cause here, since a much bigger clone is one base away. The chain is built from TRBV28 and TRBJ1-5; possibly TRBD1 for D (5 bases). Germline CDR1 is MDHEN and CDR2 is SYDVKM. The length of the CDR3 is 14 residues. The CDR3 DNA is TGTGCCAGCCGTTTATTCCGGGGCGTTCAGCCCCAGCATTTT. Amino acids: CASRLFRGVQPQHF.

This clonotype came up many times. The rearrangement uses TRBV10-3 and TRBJ2-7; TRBD1 aligns across 8 bases. CDR3 length: 13 amino acids. CDR1 is ENHRY and CDR2 is SYGVKD in the germline V gene. V dropped 7 bases and J dropped 5; count of bases not matched to a gene: 7. CDR3 sequence reads: CAITRAQGDEQYF. In DNA, the CDR3 is TGTGCCATCACGAGGGCACAGGGGGACGAGCAGTACTTC.

The V and J genes are TRBV7-9 and TRBJ2-1, with D possibly being TRBD1 (6 bases). The CDR3 is 16 residues long. The germline V gene encodes CDR1 SEHNR and CDR2 FQNEAQ (reference sequence). V dropped 4 bases and J dropped 5 bases, with 18 bases sitting between them. CDR3 nucleotide sequence: TGTGCCAGCAGCTCCAAGGGGGTTGGGGGTGACAATGAGCAGTTCTTC. This encodes CASSSKGVGGDNEQFF.

The V call is TRBV7-2, the J call TRBJ2-5; 11 bases fit TRBD2. Germline V gene data show CDR1 as SGHTA and CDR2 as FQGNSA. The junction had 5 bases not matched to a gene; V was cut back by 3 bases and J by 5 bases. The CDR3 sequence is 15 residues long. CDR3 sequence (DNA): TGTGCCAGCAGCTTTAGCGGGGGGGCCTCCGAGACCCAGTACTTC. As protein: CASSFSGGASETQYF.

The V call is TRBV27, the J call TRBJ1-2; D is perhaps TRBD1 (5 bases). CDR1 is MNHEY and CDR2 is SMNVEV in the germline V gene (reference sequence). The CDR3 spans 12 residues. Here the CDR3 reads CAAGTGIYGYTF. DNA for the CDR3: TGTGCTGCAGGAACAGGCATCTATGGCTACACCTTC.

This clonotype was observed many times. The J gene is TRBJ1-1, the V gene TRBV10-3; 11 bases are shared with TRBD1. V was clipped by 4 bases and J by 5 bases; unmatched bases: 9. Germline CDR1 and CDR2: ENHRY and SYGVKD. CDR3 length: 16 amino acids. The CDR3 region has the DNA TGTGCCATCAGTGCCCATGGGACAGGGGGTGGGACTGAAGCTTTCTTT. Protein product: CAISAHGTGGGTEAFF.

This clonotype was found many times. The V and J genes are TRBV2 and TRBJ2-5; possibly TRBD1 or TRBD2 for D (5 bases each). Trimming took 4 bases from V and 5 from J, leaving 14 bases between them. The CDR3 runs to 14 residues. Germline-derived CDR1 and CDR2 are SNHLY and FYNNEI. The CDR3 loop is CASSVLGVTETQYF. The CDR3, as DNA: TGTGCCAGCAGTGTTCTGGGGGTAACGGAGACCCAGTACTTC. The whole variable domain, filled in from reference TRBV2 and TRBJ2-5, reads EPEVTQTPSHQVTQMGQEVILRCVPISNHLYFYWYRQILGQKVEFLVSFYNNEISEKSEIFDDQFSVERPDGSNFTLKIRSTKLEDSAMYFCASSVLGVTETQYFGPGTRLLVL.

This clonotype was counted between two and nine times. An end of the junction does not agree with germline; a read error may underlie this. This rearrangement joins TRBV7-7 to TRBJ2-1; the match to TRBD1 covers 10 bases. Germline CDR1 SSHAT, CDR2 FNYEAQ (reference sequence). The CDR3 length is 13 residues. This CDR3 is CASSQGQGFEQFF. CDR3 DNA: TGTGCTAGCAGCCAGGGACAGGGGTTTGAGCAGTTCTTC.

There are many counts of this clonotype. The chain joins TRBV20-1 to TRBJ2-5, with D hard to call. The CDR3 has 9 residues. The germline CDR1 and CDR2 sequences are DFQATT and SNEGSKA (reference sequence). The V end lost 3 bases, the J end lost 5 bases, and 1 base lay between the germline ends. CDR3 sequence (DNA): TGCAGTGCTAGTGAGACCCAGTACTTC. This gives the protein CSASETQYF.

This chain connects TRBV11-1 to TRBJ2-6; D may be TRBD2 (6 bases). The CDR3 extends over 19 amino acids. The germline V and J ends were trimmed by 5 bases and 1 base, with 21 bases remaining between them. Germline CDR1 SGHAT, CDR2 FQDESV (reference sequence). This chain's CDR3 is CASSTTGTYPPSGANVLTF. The CDR3 DNA reads TGTGCCAGCAGCACTACCGGGACTTACCCCCCTTCTGGGGCCAACGTCCTGACTTTC.

This clonotype was seen repeatedly, ten times or more. This sequence joins TRBV6-2 or TRBV6-3 and TRBJ1-1, with a tentative D call TRBD1 (5 bases). V was trimmed by 5 bases and J by 8 bases, leaving 9 bases between them. The CDR3 consists of 11 residues. Germline CDR1 reads MNHEY; CDR2 reads SVGEGT. The CDR3 sequence is CASSTGSEAFF. CDR3 in DNA: TGTGCCAGCAGTACAGGCTCAGAAGCTTTCTTT.

This clonotype was detected ten times or more. The chain employs TRBV5-6 and TRBJ1-1, with D perhaps TRBD1 (5 bases). The V gene's germline CDR1 is SGHDT and CDR2 YYEEEE. Trimming stripped 1 base from V and 8 bases from J, with 30 bases between. This CDR3 has 19 residues. CDR3 sequence: CASSLFWQGLNLWWSEAFF. Here the CDR3 DNA reads TGTGCCAGCAGCTTGTTTTGGCAGGGACTCAATCTGTGGTGGAGCGAAGCTTTCTTT.

This clonotype was recorded many times. This chain joins TRBV7-2 and TRBJ2-2; 8 bases are a match to TRBD2. The germline gives CDR1 SGHTA, CDR2 FQGNSA. The length of the CDR3 is 16 residues. Unmatched junction bases numbered 7, after V lost 0 bases and J lost 7 bases. CDR3 residues: CASSLARAGGNGELFF. For the CDR3, the DNA is TGTGCCAGCAGCTTAGCTCGCGCGGGGGGTAACGGGGAGCTGTTTTTT.